This T cell receptor beta chain is drawn from a study of blood T cell repertoires in COVID-19. Study context: COVID-19 samples, acute and convalescent, were from the United States, Italy and Spain. T cells, B-cell-depleted T cells, or PBMCs provided the cDNA or gDNA that served as material.

CDR1 SGDLS and CDR2 YYNGEE come from the germline V gene. The CDR3 extends over 18 amino acids. J lost 0 bases, V lost 4 bases, and 11 bases had no gene match. Per the study methods: Estimates of nucleated cell counts were drawn from the amplification of reference gene primers. The assay was immunoSEQ multiplex PCR, and TCRdb's table has in-frame clones only and misses some. The V and J calls and the clone size are those of that table, but D and trimming were determined from the DNA. The sample lists approximately 190,000 clones, about 86% occurring once. The sequence derives from a man aged 25 to 40 with active or convalescent COVID-19. The specimen sequenced was peripheral blood. The J gene is TRBJ1-3, the V gene TRBV9, with TRBD1 matching over 9 bases. The CDR3 loop reads CASSLVGGTGISGNTIYF. CDR3 coding DNA: TGTGCCAGCAGCCTTGTTGGAGGGACAGGGATCTCTGGAAACACCATATATTTT.